This TCR beta chain came from a study of CD8+ T cells in alopecia areata. Study-level information: Dosing with tofacitinib proceeded for 6 to 18 months, followed by 6 months off drug. Treated patients' severity was scored by percentage of affected scalp area. Study-level points and caveats: Tofacitinib did not eliminate many expanded lesional clones from scalp or blood.

V trimming: 4 bases; J trimming: 4 bases; junction bases outside the gene matches: 2. Per the germline V gene, CDR1 is SEHNR and CDR2 is FQNEAQ (reference sequence). The CDR3 has 13 amino acids. Documented treatment: oral pan-JAK inhibitor, 5-10 mg twice daily. Researchers gathered lesional scalp punch biopsies and peripheral blood from patients with alopecia areata. The sequencing template was cDNA reverse transcribed from extracted RNA. The data were produced by immunoSEQ multiplex PCR, yet TCRdb's version contains in-frame clones alone and is incomplete. This sample carries nearly 200,000 clones, over 45% of them seen once, and the ten largest clones take roughly 5.8%. Turning to this clone: What it binds is unknown.

Sequenced here: CD4+ T cells sorted from blood, sampled at week 24, from a patient treated with tofacitinib. The chain recombines TRBV7-9 with TRBJ1-2; 8 bases fit TRBD1. This clonotype was sampled from a human donor with alopecia areata. CDR3 sequence (DNA): TGTGCCAGCAGCTGGACAGGGAGCTATGGCTACACCTTC. It encodes CASSWTGSYGYTF.